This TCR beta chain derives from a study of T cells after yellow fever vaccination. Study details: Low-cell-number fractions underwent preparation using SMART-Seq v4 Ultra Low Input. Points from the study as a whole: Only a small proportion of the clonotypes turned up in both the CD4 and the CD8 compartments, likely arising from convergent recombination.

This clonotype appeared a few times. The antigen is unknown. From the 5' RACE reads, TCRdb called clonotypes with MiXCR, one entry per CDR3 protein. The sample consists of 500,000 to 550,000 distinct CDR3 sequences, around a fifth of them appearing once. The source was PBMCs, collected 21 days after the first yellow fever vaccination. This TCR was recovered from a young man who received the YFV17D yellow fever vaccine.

CDR3 in DNA: TGTGCCACCAGCCCCAGCCGGGGGAGGTACCAAGAGACCCAGTACTTC. Protein: CATSPSRGRYQETQYF. This chain connects TRBV15 to TRBJ2-5; D may be TRBD2 (6 bases). Trimming took 5 bases from V and 0 from J, leaving 16 bases between them. Germline V gives CDR1 LNHNV, CDR2 YYDKDF (reference sequence). The CDR3 is 16 residues long.